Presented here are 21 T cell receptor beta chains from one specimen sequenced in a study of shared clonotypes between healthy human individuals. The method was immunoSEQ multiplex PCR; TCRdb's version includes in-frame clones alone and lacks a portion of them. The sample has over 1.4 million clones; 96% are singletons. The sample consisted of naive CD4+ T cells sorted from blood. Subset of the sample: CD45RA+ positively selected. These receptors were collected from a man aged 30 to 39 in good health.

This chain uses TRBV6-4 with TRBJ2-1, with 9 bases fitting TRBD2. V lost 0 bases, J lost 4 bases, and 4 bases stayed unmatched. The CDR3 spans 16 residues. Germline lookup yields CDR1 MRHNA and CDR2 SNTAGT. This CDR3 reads CASSDSGLAPYNEQFF. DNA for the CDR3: TGTGCCAGCAGTGACTCAGGACTAGCGCCTTACAATGAGCAGTTCTTC.

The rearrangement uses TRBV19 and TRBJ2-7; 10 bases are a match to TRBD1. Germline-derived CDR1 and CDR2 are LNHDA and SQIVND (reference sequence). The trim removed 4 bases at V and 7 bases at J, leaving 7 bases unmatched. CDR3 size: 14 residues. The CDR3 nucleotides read TGTGCCAGTAGTAGCCGGGACAGGGGAGTGGAGCAGTACTTC. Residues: CASSSRDRGVEQYF.

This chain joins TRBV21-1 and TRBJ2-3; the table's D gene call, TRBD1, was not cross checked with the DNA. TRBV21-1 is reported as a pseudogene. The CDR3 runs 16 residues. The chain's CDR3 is CASSKLQGALTDTQYF. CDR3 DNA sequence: TGTGCCAGCAGCAAACTGCAGGGGGCGTTAACAGATACGCAGTATTTT.

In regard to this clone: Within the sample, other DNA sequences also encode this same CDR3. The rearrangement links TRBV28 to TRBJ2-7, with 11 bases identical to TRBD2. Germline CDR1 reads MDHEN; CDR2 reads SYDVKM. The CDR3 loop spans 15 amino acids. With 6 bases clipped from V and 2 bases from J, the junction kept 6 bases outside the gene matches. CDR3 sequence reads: CASSRTSGSTYEQYF. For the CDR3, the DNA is TGTGCCAGCAGCAGAACTAGCGGGAGTACCTACGAGCAGTACTTC.

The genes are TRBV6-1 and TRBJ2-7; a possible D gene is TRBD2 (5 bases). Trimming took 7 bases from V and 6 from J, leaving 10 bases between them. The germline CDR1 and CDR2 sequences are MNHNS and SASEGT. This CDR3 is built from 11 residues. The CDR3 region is CASNRGLEQYF. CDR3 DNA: TGTGCCAGCAACCGGGGTCTCGAGCAGTACTTC.

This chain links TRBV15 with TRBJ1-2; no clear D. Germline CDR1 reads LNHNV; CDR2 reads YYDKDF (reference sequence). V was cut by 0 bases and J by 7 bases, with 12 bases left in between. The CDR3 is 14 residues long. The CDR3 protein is CATSRDSDLFGYTF. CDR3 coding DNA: TGTGCCACCAGCAGAGATTCCGATCTTTTTGGCTACACCTTC.

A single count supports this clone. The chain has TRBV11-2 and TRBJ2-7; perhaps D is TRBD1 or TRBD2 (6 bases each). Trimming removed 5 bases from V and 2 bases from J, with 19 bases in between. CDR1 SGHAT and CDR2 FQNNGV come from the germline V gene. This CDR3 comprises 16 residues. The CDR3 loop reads CASSRRGVRVPYEQYF. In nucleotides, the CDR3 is TGTGCCAGCAGCCGGAGGGGGGTGAGAGTACCCTACGAGCAGTACTTC.

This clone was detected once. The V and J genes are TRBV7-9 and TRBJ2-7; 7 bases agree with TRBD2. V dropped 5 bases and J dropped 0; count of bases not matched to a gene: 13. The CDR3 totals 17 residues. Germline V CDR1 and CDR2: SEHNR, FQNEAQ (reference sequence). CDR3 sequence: CASSPRQRDRSSYEQYF. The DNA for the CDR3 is TGTGCCAGCAGCCCCCGACAGCGGGACCGCAGCTCCTACGAGCAGTACTTC. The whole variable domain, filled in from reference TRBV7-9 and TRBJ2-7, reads DTGVSQNPRHKITKRGQNVTFRCDPISEHNRLYWYRQTLGQGPEFLTYFQNEAQLEKSRLLSDRFSAERPKGSFSTLEIQRTEQGDSAMYLCASSPRQRDRSSYEQYFGPGTRLTVT.

CDR3 bases: TGCGCCAGCAGCCAATCCCGGACAGAGAACTATGGCTACACCTTC. This encodes CASSQSRTENYGYTF. The rearrangement uses TRBV4-1 and TRBJ1-2; TRBD1 might be the D (6 bases). Trimming took 2 bases from V and 2 from J, leaving 12 bases between them. In germline, CDR1 is MGHRA, CDR2 YSYEKL. The CDR3 has 15 residues.

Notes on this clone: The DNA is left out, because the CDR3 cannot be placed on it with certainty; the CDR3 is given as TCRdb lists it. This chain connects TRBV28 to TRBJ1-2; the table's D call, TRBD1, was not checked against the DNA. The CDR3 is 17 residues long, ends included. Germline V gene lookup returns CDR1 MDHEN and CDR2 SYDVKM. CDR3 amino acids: CASSTSGQGASNYGYTF.

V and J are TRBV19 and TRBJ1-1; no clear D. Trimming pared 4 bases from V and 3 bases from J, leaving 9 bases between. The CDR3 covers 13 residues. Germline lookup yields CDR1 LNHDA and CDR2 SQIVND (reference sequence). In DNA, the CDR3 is TGTGCCAGTAGTAATCGGGGAGACACTGAAGCTTTCTTT. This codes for CASSNRGDTEAFF.

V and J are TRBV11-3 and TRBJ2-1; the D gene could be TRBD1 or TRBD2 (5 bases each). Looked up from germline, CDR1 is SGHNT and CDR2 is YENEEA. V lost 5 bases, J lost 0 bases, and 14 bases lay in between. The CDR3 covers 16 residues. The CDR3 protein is CASSRTGTSSYNEQFF. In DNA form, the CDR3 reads TGTGCCAGCAGCCGCACCGGGACGAGCTCCTACAATGAGCAGTTCTTC.

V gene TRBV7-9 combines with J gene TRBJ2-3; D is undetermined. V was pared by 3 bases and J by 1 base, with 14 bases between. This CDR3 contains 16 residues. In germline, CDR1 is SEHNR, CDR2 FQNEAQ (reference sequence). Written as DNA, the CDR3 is TGTGCCAGCAGCTTCGGGCCCAATGCTGGCACAGATACGCAGTATTTT. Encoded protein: CASSFGPNAGTDTQYF.

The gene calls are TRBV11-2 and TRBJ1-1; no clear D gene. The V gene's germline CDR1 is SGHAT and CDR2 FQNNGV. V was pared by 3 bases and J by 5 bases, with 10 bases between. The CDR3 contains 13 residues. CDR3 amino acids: CASSFPPGTEAFF. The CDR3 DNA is TGTGCCAGCAGCTTCCCTCCCGGGACTGAAGCTTTCTTT. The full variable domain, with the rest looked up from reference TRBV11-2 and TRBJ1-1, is EAGVAQSPRYKIIEKRQSVAFWCNPISGHATLYWYQQILGQGPKLLIQFQNNGVVDDSQLPKDRFSAERLKGVDSTLKIQPAKLEDSAVYLCASSFPPGTEAFFGQGTRLTVV.

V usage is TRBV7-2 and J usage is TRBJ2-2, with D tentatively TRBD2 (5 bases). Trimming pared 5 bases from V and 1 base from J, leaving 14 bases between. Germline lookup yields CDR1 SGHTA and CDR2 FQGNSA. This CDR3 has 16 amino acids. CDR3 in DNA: TGTGCCAGCAGCCCGCGGCTAGCAGAGAACACCGGGGAGCTGTTTTTT. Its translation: CASSPRLAENTGELFF.

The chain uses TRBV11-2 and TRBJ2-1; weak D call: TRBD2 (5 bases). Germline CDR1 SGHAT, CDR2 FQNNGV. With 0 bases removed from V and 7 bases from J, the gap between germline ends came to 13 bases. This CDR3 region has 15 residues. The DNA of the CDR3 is TGTGCCAGCAGCTTAGACCCACACTCGGGGAATGAGCAGTTCTTC. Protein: CASSLDPHSGNEQFF.

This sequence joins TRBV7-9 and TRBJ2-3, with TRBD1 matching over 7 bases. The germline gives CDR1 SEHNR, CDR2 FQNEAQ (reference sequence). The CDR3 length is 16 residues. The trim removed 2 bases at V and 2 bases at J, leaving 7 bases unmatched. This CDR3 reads CASSLTWTGPTDTQYF. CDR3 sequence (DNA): TGTGCCAGCAGCTTAACTTGGACAGGACCCACAGATACGCAGTATTTT.

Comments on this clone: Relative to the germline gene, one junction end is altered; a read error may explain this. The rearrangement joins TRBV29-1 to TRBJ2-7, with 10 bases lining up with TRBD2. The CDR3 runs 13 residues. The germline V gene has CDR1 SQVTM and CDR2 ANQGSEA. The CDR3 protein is CSVEGTSAYEQYF. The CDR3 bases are TGCAGCGTGGAAGGGACTAGCGCTTACGAGCAGTACTTC.

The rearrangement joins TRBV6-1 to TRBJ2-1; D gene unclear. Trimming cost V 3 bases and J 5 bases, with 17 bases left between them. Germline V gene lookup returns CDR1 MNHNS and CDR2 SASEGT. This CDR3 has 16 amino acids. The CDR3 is CASSDMSAAKHNEQFF. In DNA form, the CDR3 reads TGTGCCAGCAGTGATATGAGCGCAGCGAAGCACAATGAGCAGTTCTTC.

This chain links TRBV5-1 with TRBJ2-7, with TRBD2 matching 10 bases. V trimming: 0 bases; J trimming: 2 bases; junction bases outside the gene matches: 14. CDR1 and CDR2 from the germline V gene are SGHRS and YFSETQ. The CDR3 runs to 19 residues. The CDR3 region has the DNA TGCGCCAGCAGCTTGGAGGTATGGACTAGCGGCCTAGGGGCCTACGAGCAGTACTTC. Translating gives CASSLEVWTSGLGAYEQYF.

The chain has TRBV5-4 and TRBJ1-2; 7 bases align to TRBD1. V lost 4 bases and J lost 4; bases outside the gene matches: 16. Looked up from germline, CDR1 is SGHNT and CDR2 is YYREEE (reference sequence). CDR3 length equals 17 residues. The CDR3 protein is CASSKRDGDSSTYGYTF. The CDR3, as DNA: TGTGCCAGCAGCAAAAGAGACGGGGACAGCTCGACCTATGGCTACACCTTC.